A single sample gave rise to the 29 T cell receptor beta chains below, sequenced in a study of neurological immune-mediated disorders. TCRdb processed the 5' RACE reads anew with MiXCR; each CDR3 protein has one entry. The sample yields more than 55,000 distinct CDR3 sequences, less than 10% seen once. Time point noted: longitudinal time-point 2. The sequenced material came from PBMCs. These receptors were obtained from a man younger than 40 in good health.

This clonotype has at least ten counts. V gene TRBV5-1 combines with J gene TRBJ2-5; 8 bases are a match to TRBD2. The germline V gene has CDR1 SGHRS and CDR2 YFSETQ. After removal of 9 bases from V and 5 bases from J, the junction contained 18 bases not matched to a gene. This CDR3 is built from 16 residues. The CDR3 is CATRGGSGGPEETQYF. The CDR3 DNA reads TGCGCCACCAGGGGCGGATCGGGAGGGCCGGAGGAGACCCAGTACTTC. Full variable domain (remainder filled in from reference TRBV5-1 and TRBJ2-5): KAGVTQTPRYLIKTRGQQVTLSCSPISGHRSVSWYQQTPGQGLQFLFEYFSETQRNKGNFPGRFSGRQFSNSRSEMNVSTLELGDSALYLCATRGGSGGPEETQYFGPGTRLLVL.

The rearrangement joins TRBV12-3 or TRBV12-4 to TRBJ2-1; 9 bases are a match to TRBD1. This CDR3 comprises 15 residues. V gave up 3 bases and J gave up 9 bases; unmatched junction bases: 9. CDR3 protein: CASSFRGTGWGEQFF. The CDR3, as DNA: TGTGCCAGCAGTTTTAGAGGGACAGGGTGGGGTGAGCAGTTCTTC.

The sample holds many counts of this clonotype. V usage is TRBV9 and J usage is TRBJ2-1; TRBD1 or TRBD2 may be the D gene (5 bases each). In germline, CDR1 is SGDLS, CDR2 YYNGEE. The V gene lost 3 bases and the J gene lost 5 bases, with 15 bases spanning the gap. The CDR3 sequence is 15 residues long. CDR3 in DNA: TGTGCCAGCAGCGCGGACGGGACGGTCAACAATGAGCAGTTCTTC. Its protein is CASSADGTVNNEQFF. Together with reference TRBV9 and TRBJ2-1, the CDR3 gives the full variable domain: DSGVTQTPKHLITATGQRVTLRCSPRSGDLSVYWYQQSLDQGLQFLIQYYNGEERAKGNILERFSAQQFPDLHSELNLSSLELGDSALYFCASSADGTVNNEQFFGPGTRLTVL.

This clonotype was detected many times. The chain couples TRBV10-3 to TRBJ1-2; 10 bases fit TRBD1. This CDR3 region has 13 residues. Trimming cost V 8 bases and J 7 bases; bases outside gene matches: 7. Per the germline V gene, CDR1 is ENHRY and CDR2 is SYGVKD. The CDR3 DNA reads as TGTGCCATCCGCGGGACAGGGGCGTCTGGCTACACCTTC. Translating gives CAIRGTGASGYTF.

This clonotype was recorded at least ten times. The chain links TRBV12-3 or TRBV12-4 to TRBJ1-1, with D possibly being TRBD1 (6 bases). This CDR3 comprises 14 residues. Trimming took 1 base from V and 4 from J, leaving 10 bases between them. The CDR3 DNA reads TGTGCCAGCAGTTTAGGGGGACAAATCACTGAAGCTTTCTTT. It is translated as CASSLGGQITEAFF.

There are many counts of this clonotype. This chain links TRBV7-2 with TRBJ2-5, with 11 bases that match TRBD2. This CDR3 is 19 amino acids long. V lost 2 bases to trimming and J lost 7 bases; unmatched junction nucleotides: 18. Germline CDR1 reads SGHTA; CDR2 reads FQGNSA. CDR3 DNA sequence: TGTGCCAGCAGCTTACTCCAGCTAGCGGGAGGCCCCGGTGGGGGGACCCAGTACTTC. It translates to CASSLLQLAGGPGGGTQYF.

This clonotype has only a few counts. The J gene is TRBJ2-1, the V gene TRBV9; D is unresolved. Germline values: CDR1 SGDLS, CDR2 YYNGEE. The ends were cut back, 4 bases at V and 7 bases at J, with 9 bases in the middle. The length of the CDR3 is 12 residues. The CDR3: CASSMAGNEQFF. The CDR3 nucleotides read TGTGCCAGCAGCATGGCTGGTAATGAGCAGTTCTTC. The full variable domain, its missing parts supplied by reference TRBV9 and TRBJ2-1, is DSGVTQTPKHLITATGQRVTLRCSPRSGDLSVYWYQQSLDQGLQFLIQYYNGEERAKGNILERFSAQQFPDLHSELNLSSLELGDSALYFCASSMAGNEQFFGPGTRLTVL.

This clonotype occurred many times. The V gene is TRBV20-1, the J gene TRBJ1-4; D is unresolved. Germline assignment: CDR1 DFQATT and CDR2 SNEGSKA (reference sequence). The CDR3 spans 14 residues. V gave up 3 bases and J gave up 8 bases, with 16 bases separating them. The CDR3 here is CSASLPGLYEKLFF. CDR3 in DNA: TGCAGTGCTAGTTTACCCGGGCTGTACGAAAAACTGTTTTTT.

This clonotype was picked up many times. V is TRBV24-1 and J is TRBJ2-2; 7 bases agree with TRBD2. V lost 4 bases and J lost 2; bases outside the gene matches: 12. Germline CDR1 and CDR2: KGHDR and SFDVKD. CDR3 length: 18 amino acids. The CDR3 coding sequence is TGTGCCACCAGTGACCCCGATTCGACGGGGGGTAACACCGGGGAGCTGTTTTTT. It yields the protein CATSDPDSTGGNTGELFF.

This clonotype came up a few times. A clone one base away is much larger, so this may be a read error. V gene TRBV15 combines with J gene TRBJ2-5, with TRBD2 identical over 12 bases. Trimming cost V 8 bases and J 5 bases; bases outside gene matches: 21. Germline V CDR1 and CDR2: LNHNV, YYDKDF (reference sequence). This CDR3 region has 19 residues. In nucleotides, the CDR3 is TGTGCCACCTGCGGGGAGACTAGCGGGAGCGCTCCCCAGAGGGAGACCCAGTACTTC. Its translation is CATCGETSGSAPQRETQYF.

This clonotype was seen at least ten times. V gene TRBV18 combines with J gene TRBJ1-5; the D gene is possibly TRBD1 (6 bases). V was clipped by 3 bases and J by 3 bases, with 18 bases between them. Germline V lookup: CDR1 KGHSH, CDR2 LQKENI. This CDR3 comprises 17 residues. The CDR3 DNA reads TGTGCCAGCTCACCCTTGGGGGCCAAGGGGAACAATCAGCCCCAGCATTTT. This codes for CASSPLGAKGNNQPQHF. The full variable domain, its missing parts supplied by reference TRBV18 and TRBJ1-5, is NAGVMQNPRHLVRRRGQEARLRCSPMKGHSHVYWYRQLPEEGLKFMVYLQKENIIDESGMPKERFSAEFPKEGPSILRIQQVVRGDSAAYFCASSPLGAKGNNQPQHFGDGTRLSIL.

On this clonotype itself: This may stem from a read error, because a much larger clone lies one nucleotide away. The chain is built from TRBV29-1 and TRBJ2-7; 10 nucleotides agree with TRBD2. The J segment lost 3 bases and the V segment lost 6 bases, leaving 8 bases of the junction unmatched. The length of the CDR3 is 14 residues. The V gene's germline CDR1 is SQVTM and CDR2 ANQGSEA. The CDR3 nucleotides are TGCAGCGTCGCCGCTAGCGGGAGTGTCTACGAGCAGTACTTC. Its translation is CSVAASGSVYEQYF.

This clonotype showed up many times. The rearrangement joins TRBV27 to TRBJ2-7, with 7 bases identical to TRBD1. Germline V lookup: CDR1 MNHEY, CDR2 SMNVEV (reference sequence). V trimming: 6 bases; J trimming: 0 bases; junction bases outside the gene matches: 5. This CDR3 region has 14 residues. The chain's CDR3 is CASRRQGSSYEQYF. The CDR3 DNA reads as TGTGCCAGCAGAAGACAGGGTTCCTCCTACGAGCAGTACTTC.

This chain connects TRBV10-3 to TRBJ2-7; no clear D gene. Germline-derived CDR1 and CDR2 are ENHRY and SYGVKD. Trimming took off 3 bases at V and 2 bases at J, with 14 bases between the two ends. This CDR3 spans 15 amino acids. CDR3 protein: CAISDRNSPTYEQYF. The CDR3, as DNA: TGTGCCATCAGTGATCGGAACAGCCCTACCTACGAGCAGTACTTC.

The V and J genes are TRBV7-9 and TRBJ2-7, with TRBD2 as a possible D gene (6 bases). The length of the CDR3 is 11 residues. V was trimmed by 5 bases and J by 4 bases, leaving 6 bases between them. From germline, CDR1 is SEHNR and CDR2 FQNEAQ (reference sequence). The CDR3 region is CASSGLYEQYF. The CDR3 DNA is TGTGCCAGCAGCGGACTATACGAGCAGTACTTC.

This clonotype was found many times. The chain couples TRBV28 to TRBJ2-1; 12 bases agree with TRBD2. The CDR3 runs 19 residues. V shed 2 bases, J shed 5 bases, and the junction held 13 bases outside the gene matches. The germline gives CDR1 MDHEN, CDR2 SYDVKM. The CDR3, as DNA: TGTGCCAGCAGTTTAATTCCCCTAGCTAGCGGGAGGGCCAACAATGAGCAGTTCTTC. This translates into CASSLIPLASGRANNEQFF.

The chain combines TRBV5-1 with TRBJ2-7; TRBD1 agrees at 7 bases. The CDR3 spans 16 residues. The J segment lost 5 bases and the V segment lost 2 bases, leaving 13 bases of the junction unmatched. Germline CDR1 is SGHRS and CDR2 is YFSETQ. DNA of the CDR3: TGCGCCAGCAGCTTAAACCCGACAGGGCGAGTGAACGAGCAGTACTTC. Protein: CASSLNPTGRVNEQYF.

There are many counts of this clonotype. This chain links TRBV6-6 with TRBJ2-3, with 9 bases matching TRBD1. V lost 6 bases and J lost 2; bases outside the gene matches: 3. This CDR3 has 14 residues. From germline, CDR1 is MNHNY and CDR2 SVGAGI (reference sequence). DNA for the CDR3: TGTGCCAGCAGAGGGACAGGGAACACAGATACGCAGTATTTT. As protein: CASRGTGNTDTQYF.

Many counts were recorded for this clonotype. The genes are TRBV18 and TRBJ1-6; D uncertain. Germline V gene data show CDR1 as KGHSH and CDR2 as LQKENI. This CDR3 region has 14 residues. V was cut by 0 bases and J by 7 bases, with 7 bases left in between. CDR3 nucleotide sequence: TGTGCCAGCTCACCACCGGGGTGGAATTCACCCCTCCACTTT. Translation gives CASSPPGWNSPLHF.

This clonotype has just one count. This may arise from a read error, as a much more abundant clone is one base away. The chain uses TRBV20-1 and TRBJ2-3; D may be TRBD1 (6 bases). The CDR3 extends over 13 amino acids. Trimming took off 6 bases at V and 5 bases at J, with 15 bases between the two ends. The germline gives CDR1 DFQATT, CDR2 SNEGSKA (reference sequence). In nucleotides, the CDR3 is TGCAGTGCCCGCAGACCAGGGGAAGATACGCAGTATTTT. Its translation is CSARRPGEDTQYF.

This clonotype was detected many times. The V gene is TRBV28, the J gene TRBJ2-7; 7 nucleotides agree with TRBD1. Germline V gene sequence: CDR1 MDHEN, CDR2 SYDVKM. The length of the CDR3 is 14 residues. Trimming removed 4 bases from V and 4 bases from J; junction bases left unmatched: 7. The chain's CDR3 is CASSSGGRAYEQYF. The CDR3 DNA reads TGTGCCAGCAGTTCAGGGGGACGGGCTTACGAGCAGTACTTC.

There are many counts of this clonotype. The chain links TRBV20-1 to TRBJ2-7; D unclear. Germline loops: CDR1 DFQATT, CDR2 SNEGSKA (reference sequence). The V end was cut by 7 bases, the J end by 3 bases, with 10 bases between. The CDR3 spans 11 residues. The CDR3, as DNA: TGCAGTGTTTCGACTTTCTACGAGCAGTACTTC. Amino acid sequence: CSVSTFYEQYF.

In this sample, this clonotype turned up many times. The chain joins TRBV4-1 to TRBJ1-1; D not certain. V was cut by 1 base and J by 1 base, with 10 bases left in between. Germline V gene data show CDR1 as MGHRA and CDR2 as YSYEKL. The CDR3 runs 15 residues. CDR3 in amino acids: CASSQVEGGNTEAFF. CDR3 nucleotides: TGCGCCAGCAGCCAAGTTGAGGGCGGGAACACTGAAGCTTTCTTT.

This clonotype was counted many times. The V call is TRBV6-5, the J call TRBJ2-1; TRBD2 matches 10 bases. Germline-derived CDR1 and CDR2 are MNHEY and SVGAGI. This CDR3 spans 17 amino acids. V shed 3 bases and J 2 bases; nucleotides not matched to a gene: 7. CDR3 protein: CASSYSSGSLTYNEQFF. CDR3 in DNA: TGTGCCAGCAGTTATTCTAGCGGGAGTCTTACCTACAATGAGCAGTTCTTC.

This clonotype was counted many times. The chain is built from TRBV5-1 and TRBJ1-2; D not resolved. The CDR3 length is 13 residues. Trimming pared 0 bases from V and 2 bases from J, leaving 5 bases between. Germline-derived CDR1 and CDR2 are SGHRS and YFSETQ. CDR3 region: CASSLDINYGYTF. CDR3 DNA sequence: TGCGCCAGCAGCTTGGATATAAACTATGGCTACACCTTC.

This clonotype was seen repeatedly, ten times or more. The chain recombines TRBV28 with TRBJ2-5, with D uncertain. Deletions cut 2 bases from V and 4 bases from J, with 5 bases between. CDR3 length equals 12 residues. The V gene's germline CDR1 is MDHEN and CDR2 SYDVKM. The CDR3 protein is CASSLPRETQYF. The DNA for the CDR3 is TGTGCCAGCAGTTTACCCCGAGAGACCCAGTACTTC.

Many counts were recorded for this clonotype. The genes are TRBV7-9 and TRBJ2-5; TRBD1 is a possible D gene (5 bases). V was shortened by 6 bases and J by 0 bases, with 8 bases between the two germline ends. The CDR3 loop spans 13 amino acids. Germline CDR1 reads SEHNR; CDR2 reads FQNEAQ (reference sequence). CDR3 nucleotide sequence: TGTGCCAGCAGTTTGGACAACCAAGAGACCCAGTACTTC. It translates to CASSLDNQETQYF.

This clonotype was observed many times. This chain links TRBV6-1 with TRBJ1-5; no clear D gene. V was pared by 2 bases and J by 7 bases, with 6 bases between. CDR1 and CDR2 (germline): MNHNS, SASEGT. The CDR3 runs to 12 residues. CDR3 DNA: TGTGCCAGCAGTGAAAAGGGCCAGCCCCAGCATTTT. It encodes CASSEKGQPQHF.

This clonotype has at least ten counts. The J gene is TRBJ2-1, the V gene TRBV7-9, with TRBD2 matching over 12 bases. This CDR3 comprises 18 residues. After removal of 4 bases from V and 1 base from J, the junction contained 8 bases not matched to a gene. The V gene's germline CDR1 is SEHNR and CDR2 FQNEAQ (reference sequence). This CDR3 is CASSSRTSGNPSYNEQFF. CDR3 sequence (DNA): TGTGCCAGCAGCTCAAGGACTAGCGGGAACCCTTCCTACAATGAGCAGTTCTTC.